Listed below are T cell receptor beta chains from one sample, sequenced in a study of early T cells in non-severe SARS-CoV-2 infection. TCRdb re-derived calls from the 5' RACE reads in MiXCR, one entry per CDR3 protein. There are about 18,000 distinct CDR3 sequences in the sample; roughly 6.1% occur only once, and just under 6.5% lies in the top ten. Sequencing was done on a sample of whole blood. These receptor sequences come from an adult who was a healthcare worker with PCR-confirmed SARS-CoV-2 infection or an uninfected control (not recorded which). Each CDR3 is given with its conserved first and last residue. The order of the fields is D gene, J gene, V gene, clone size, CDR3 protein, CDR3 DNA. A D gene is named only where the DNA matches it firmly. Only some rows state a clone size, as once, few, many or a class for expanded clones.

>-|TRBJ2-2|TRBV15|many
CATSSELALFAGELFF
TGTGCCACCAGCAGTGAGTTAGCCCTATTCGCCGGGGAGCTGTTTTTT
>-|TRBJ1-2|TRBV12-3/TRBV12-4|-
CATTREGDLYGYTF
TGTGCCACCACACGGGAGGGGGACCTCTATGGCTACACCTTC
>TRBD2|TRBJ2-3|TRBV4-1|medium-sized
CASSQDRSGAGADTQYF
TGCGCCAGCAGCCAAGATCGTAGCGGGGCCGGCGCAGATACGCAGTATTTT
>-|TRBJ1-4|TRBV10-2|-
CASRDWGEKLFF
TGCGCCAGCAGGGACTGGGGTGAAAAACTGTTTTTT
>-|TRBJ2-5|TRBV20-1|many
CSASYETGRETQYF
TGCAGTGCCTCATATGAGACAGGGAGGGAGACCCAGTACTTC
>-|TRBJ2-5|TRBV20-1|medium-sized
CSARIPGTDGGTQYF
TGCAGTGCTAGGATCCCCGGGACTGATGGGGGGACCCAGTACTTC
>-|TRBJ2-3|TRBV9|few
CASSVAEDTQYF
TGTGCCAGCAGCGTAGCAGAAGATACGCAGTATTTT
>-|TRBJ1-6|TRBV20-1|medium-sized
CSARHGRDNSPLHF
TGCAGTGCTAGGCATGGAAGGGATAATTCACCCCTCCACTTT
>TRBD1|TRBJ1-1|TRBV7-6|many
CASSFSGDREAFF
TGTGCCAGCAGCTTTTCAGGGGACAGAGAAGCTTTCTTT
>-|TRBJ2-1|TRBV11-2|medium-sized
CASSSFKGQVQQFF
TGTGCCAGCAGCTCGTTCAAGGGACAAGTTCAGCAGTTCTTC
>TRBD2|TRBJ2-1|TRBV29-1|-
CSGELAGVEQFF
TGCAGCGGGGAACTAGCGGGAGTTGAGCAGTTCTTC
>-|TRBJ2-3|TRBV5-1|-
CASSRAASTDTQYF
TGCGCCAGCAGTAGGGCAGCTAGCACAGATACGCAGTATTTT
>-|TRBJ2-1|TRBV18|many
CASSPLGPSVGKDEQFF
TGTGCCAGCTCACCATTGGGACCGAGCGTGGGCAAAGATGAGCAGTTCTTC
>TRBD1|TRBJ2-7|TRBV5-4|many
CASSAGQGISYEQYF
TGTGCCAGCAGCGCCGGACAGGGTATCTCCTACGAGCAGTACTTC
>-|TRBJ2-7|TRBV7-3|many
CASSSPFSYEQYF
TGTGCCAGCAGCTCTCCTTTTTCCTACGAGCAGTACTTC
>TRBD1|TRBJ2-1|TRBV6-5|medium-sized
CASSSRDRGPNEQFF
TGTGCCAGCAGCTCACGGGACAGGGGGCCCAATGAGCAGTTCTTC
>-|TRBJ1-6|TRBV10-2|many
CASLRAVNSPLHF
TGCGCCAGCCTCCGGGCCGTTAATTCACCCCTCCACTTT
>-|TRBJ2-5|TRBV20-1|many
CSAVGETQYF
TGCAGTGCGGTCGGGGAGACCCAGTACTTC
>TRBD1|TRBJ2-3|TRBV27|medium-sized
CASSSPGQGIDTQYF
TGTGCCAGCAGCTCCCCCGGACAGGGAATAGATACGCAGTATTTT
>TRBD1|TRBJ1-2|TRBV29-1|many
CSVDSGGIGYTF
TGCAGCGTTGATTCAGGGGGCATCGGCTACACCTTC
>-|TRBJ2-6|TRBV24-1|few
CATSGQSSGANVLTF
TGTGCCACCAGTGGGCAGAGCTCTGGGGCCAACGTCCTGACTTTC
>-|TRBJ2-1|TRBV5-1|many
CASSLGGPTSYNEQFF
TGCGCCAGCAGCTTGGGGGGGCCTACCTCCTACAATGAGCAGTTCTTC
>-|TRBJ2-7|TRBV13|many
CASSLLGKEQYF
TGTGCCAGCAGCTTATTGGGTAAAGAGCAGTACTTC
>TRBD1|TRBJ2-2|TRBV11-2|medium-sized
CASSLAGQQNTGELFF
TGTGCCAGCAGCTTAGCGGGACAGCAGAACACCGGGGAGCTGTTTTTT
>TRBD1|TRBJ2-1|TRBV5-1|many
CASSPTTGASNEQFF
TGCGCCAGCAGCCCCACGACAGGGGCATCCAATGAGCAGTTCTTC
>TRBD2|TRBJ2-7|TRBV29-1|-
CSVITSGRSYEQYF
TGCAGCGTCATTACTAGCGGGCGCTCCTACGAGCAGTACTTC
>TRBD2|TRBJ2-1|TRBV20-1|medium-sized
CSARDYNSGASYNEQFF
TGCAGTGCTAGAGATTACAACAGCGGGGCGAGTTACAATGAGCAGTTCTTC
>-|TRBJ2-1|TRBV18|many
CASSSDMSSYNEQFF
TGTGCCAGCTCATCCGACATGAGCTCCTACAATGAGCAGTTCTTC
>-|TRBJ2-5|TRBV5-1|many
CASSLKRTETQYF
TGCGCCAGCAGCTTAAAAAGGACCGAGACCCAGTACTTC
>TRBD1|TRBJ1-2|TRBV3-1|many
CASSQTGSGGYTF
TGTGCCAGCAGCCAGACAGGGTCGGGTGGCTACACCTTC
>-|TRBJ2-7|TRBV5-6|many
CASSLRQTDEQYF
TGTGCCAGCAGCTTGCGACAGACGGACGAGCAGTACTTC
>-|TRBJ1-4|TRBV6-5|many
CASSRGRMNEKLFF
TGTGCCAGCAGTAGGGGCAGAATGAATGAAAAACTGTTTTTT
>-|TRBJ1-6|TRBV27|many
CASSFSLPDSPLHF
TGTGCCAGCAGTTTTAGTTTACCGGATTCACCCCTCCACTTT
>-|TRBJ1-2|TRBV6-5|many
CASSYAHSNYGYTF
TGTGCCAGCAGTTACGCGCATTCGAACTATGGCTACACCTTC
>-|TRBJ2-7|TRBV3-1|many
CASSQDIGVTYEQYF
TGTGCCAGCAGCCAAGATATTGGAGTCACCTACGAGCAGTACTTC
>-|TRBJ2-2|TRBV18|-
CASSLQSSTGELFF
TGTGCCAGCTCACTCCAATCTAGCACCGGGGAGCTGTTTTTT
>TRBD2|TRBJ2-2|TRBV30|many
CAWSAGGEDTGELFF
TGTGCCTGGAGTGCGGGAGGAGAGGACACCGGGGAGCTGTTTTTT
>-|TRBJ2-7|TRBV29-1|medium-sized
CSVGESSEQYF
TGCAGCGTTGGGGAGTCGAGCGAGCAGTACTTC
>TRBD2|TRBJ2-1|TRBV29-1|medium-sized
CSAIPVLAGGAYEQFF
TGCAGCGCTATACCCGTCTTAGCGGGAGGTGCTTATGAGCAGTTCTTC
>TRBD2|TRBJ2-2|TRBV11-2|many
CASSRDSGRVTGELFF
TGTGCCAGCAGCCGCGATAGCGGGAGGGTCACCGGGGAGCTGTTTTTT
>-|TRBJ2-3|TRBV7-3|many
CASSAQVPPTDTQYF
TGTGCCAGCAGCGCCCAGGTTCCTCCCACAGATACGCAGTATTTT